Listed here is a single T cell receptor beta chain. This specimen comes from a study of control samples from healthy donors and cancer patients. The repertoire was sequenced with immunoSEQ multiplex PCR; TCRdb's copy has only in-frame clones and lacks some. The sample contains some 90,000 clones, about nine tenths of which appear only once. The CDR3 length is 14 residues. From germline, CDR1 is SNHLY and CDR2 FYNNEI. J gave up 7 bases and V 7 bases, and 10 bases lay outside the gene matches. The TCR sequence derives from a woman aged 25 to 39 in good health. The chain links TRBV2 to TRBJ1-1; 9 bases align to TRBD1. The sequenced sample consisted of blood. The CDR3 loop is CASIWGQGGDEAFF. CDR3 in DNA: TGTGCCAGCATTTGGGGACAGGGTGGGGATGAAGCTTTCTTT.